The rows below give T cell receptor beta chains drawn from one sample of a study of blood T cell repertoires in COVID-19. The table came from immunoSEQ multiplex PCR; TCRdb's copy has only in-frame clones and leaves some out. This sample yields fewer than 250,000 clones, of which approximately 82% are seen a single time; 2.5% to 3% belongs to the top ten. Sequenced material: peripheral blood. Receptor source: a woman between 65 and 79 years old with active or convalescent COVID-19. Both conserved end residues are part of each CDR3. D genes are given only for firm matches. Size values are once, few and many counts, or a class for expanded clones, and some rows have none.

J,V,size,D,DNA,CDR3
TRBJ2-5,TRBV30,NA,NA,TGTGCCTGGAGGCCGATGGGGGCTGAGACCCAGTACTTC,CAWRPMGAETQYF
TRBJ2-7,TRBV6-5,NA,TRBD2,TGTGCCAGCAGTCGCGGGAGTGGGACCTACGAGCAGTACTTC,CASSRGSGTYEQYF
TRBJ2-7,TRBV5-1,few,NA,TGCGCCAGCAGACGACAGGTATTCACGAATTCGGCCTACGAGCAGTACTTC,CASRRQVFTNSAYEQYF
TRBJ2-7,TRBV28,NA,NA,TGTGCCAGCTCAGGCCGTCCATACGAGCAGTACTTC,CASSGRPYEQYF
TRBJ2-5,TRBV19,NA,TRBD2,TGTGCCAGTAGTTCCCGGGGGGGACCCCAAGAGACCCAGTACTTC,CASSSRGGPQETQYF
TRBJ1-5,TRBV5-1,NA,NA,TGCGCCAGCAGCTTAGACCCCGGACAGAATCAGCCCCAGCATTTT,CASSLDPGQNQPQHF
TRBJ2-1,TRBV15,NA,TRBD2,TGTGCCACCAGCAGAGTCTTACTAGCGGGGGAAAATGAGCAGTTCTTC,CATSRVLLAGENEQFF
TRBJ1-4,TRBV6-5,NA,NA,TGTGCCAGCAGTTACGGGCTTTTGAATGAAAAACTGTTTTTT,CASSYGLLNEKLFF
TRBJ2-2,TRBV19,once,NA,TGTGCCAGTAGTATAGGGGGAGAGATCCACAACCTAAACACCGGGGAGCTGTTTTTT,CASSIGGEIHNLNTGELFF
TRBJ2-5,TRBV18,NA,NA,TGTGCCAGCTCACCCCCGACTAGTGTTTTAGAGACCCAGTACTTC,CASSPPTSVLETQYF
TRBJ2-1,TRBV5-1,NA,TRBD2,TGCGCCAGCAGCGGAAGGACTAGCGGGAGTTTCTACAATGAGCAGTTCTTC,CASSGRTSGSFYNEQFF
TRBJ2-5,TRBV4-1,NA,TRBD2,TGCGCCAGCAGACTTACCCCGGGACTAGCGGGAAAAGAGACCCAGTACTTC,CASRLTPGLAGKETQYF
TRBJ2-3,TRBV10-3,NA,NA,TGTGCCATCAGCCCGGGGACGGGGGTTGCAGATACGCAGTATTTT,CAISPGTGVADTQYF
TRBJ2-2,TRBV3-1/TRBV3-2,NA,NA,TGTGCCAGCAGCCAGGGCCCCACCGGGGAGCTGTTTTTT,CASSQGPTGELFF
TRBJ1-5,TRBV28,NA,NA,TGTGCCAGCAGTTTAACAGCACAGAATCAGCCCCAGCATTTT,CASSLTAQNQPQHF
TRBJ2-7,TRBV19,NA,NA,TGTGCCAGTAGGGGCAGGGGTCGCACCTACGAGCAGTACTTC,CASRGRGRTYEQYF
TRBJ1-2,TRBV7-9,NA,NA,TGTGCCAGCAGCCAAGACAGTAACCAAAACTATGGCTACACCTTC,CASSQDSNQNYGYTF
TRBJ1-4,TRBV6-6,NA,TRBD1,TGTGCCAGCAGGCCGACAGGGGGTAATGAAAAACTGTTTTTT,CASRPTGGNEKLFF
TRBJ2-3,TRBV6-5,NA,NA,TGTGCCAGCAGGCCAGACACAGATACGCAGTATTTT,CASRPDTDTQYF
TRBJ2-7,TRBV18,few,TRBD2,TGTGCCAGCTCAGTCAGCGGGGCCGGCTCCTACGAGCAGTACTTC,CASSVSGAGSYEQYF
TRBJ2-7,TRBV7-2,NA,NA,TGTGCCAGCAGCTTAGGCGGGGAGGACGAGCAGTACTTC,CASSLGGEDEQYF
TRBJ2-3,TRBV10-3,NA,TRBD1,TGTGCCATCAGTGAGGGACAGGGAGGCACAGATACGCAGTATTTT,CAISEGQGGTDTQYF
TRBJ2-3,TRBV11-3,NA,NA,TGTGCCAGCAGCTTTACAGGCTTGGATACGCAGTATTTT,CASSFTGLDTQYF
TRBJ1-3,TRBV29-1,NA,NA,TGCAGCGCTGACGGTGGAAACACCATATATTTT,CSADGGNTIYF
TRBJ2-1,TRBV4-3,NA,TRBD2,TGCGCCAGCAGCCAACCTAGCGGGGGGGTGAATGAGCAGTTCTTC,CASSQPSGGVNEQFF
TRBJ1-1,TRBV27,NA,TRBD1,TGTGCCAGCAGTTTCCGACAGGGTTCAGCTTTCTTT,CASSFRQGSAFF
TRBJ2-3,TRBV5-1,NA,NA,TGCGCCAGCAGCCTGGGGACTTTCACAGATACGCAGTATTTT,CASSLGTFTDTQYF
TRBJ2-3,TRBV7-9,NA,TRBD2,TGTGCCACGTCCGGGGGGGATACGCAGTATTTT,CATSGGDTQYF
TRBJ1-1,TRBV19,NA,TRBD1,TGTGCCAGTCGGGACAGGAGTGAAGCTTTCTTT,CASRDRSEAFF
TRBJ2-5,TRBV6-1,NA,NA,TGTGCCAGCAGTGATGGCCAGGAGACCCAGTACTTC,CASSDGQETQYF
TRBJ2-7,TRBV28,NA,TRBD1,TGTGCCAGCGCTGGGCCAGGGGGCCGGTACGAGCAGTACTTC,CASAGPGGRYEQYF
TRBJ2-1,TRBV5-1,NA,TRBD2,TGCGCCAGCAGCCCCTGGGGGAAGCGGGGGGACCAAGTTGAGCAGTTCTTC,CASSPWGKRGDQVEQFF
TRBJ2-6,TRBV7-8,NA,NA,TGTGCCAGCACCTCGACCGGGGTTGGCTCTGGGGCCAACGTCCTGACTTTC,CASTSTGVGSGANVLTF
TRBJ1-6,TRBV5-4,few,TRBD1,TGTGCCAGCAGCCTCCGGGACAGGGGATCACCCCTCCACTTT,CASSLRDRGSPLHF
TRBJ1-1,TRBV5-1,NA,NA,TGCGCCAGCTCTCTTTTGCGGATGAACACTGAAGCTTTCTTT,CASSLLRMNTEAFF
TRBJ2-5,TRBV2,NA,NA,TGTGCCAGCCTACCTAGCGAGGGCGAGACCCAGTACTTC,CASLPSEGETQYF
TRBJ1-5,TRBV3-1/TRBV3-2,NA,TRBD1,TGTGCCAGCAGCCTCGGGACAGCCACGGGCAATCAGCCCCAGCATTTT,CASSLGTATGNQPQHF
TRBJ1-4,TRBV5-1,once,NA,TGCGCCAGCAGCTTAGCCAATGAAAAACTGTTTTTT,CASSLANEKLFF
TRBJ2-1,TRBV11-3,NA,NA,TGTGCCAGCAGCTCGACGACCTCCTCAGGTCAGTTCTTC,CASSSTTSSGQFF
TRBJ1-1,TRBV30,NA,NA,TGTGCCTGGAGTTACCCCGACAGGAACCTGAACACTGAAGCTTTCTTT,CAWSYPDRNLNTEAFF
TRBJ2-1,TRBV24-1,NA,TRBD2,TGTGCCACCACCCGACGGACTAGCGCCTCCCGTGCAGACAATGAGCAGTTCTTC,CATTRRTSASRADNEQFF
TRBJ1-5,TRBV6-2/TRBV6-3,NA,TRBD1,TGTGCCAGCAGTTATTCAGGACAGGGGGCCCGGTCCCAGCATTTT,CASSYSGQGARSQHF
TRBJ1-2,TRBV9,NA,TRBD1,TGTGCCAGCAGCGCAACGACGGGACAGCTCGACCTCTATGGCTACACCTTC,CASSATTGQLDLYGYTF
TRBJ2-2,TRBV5-4,NA,TRBD1,TGTGCCAGCAGCTCCGGGACAGCGAGGAACACCGGGGAGCTGTTTTTT,CASSSGTARNTGELFF